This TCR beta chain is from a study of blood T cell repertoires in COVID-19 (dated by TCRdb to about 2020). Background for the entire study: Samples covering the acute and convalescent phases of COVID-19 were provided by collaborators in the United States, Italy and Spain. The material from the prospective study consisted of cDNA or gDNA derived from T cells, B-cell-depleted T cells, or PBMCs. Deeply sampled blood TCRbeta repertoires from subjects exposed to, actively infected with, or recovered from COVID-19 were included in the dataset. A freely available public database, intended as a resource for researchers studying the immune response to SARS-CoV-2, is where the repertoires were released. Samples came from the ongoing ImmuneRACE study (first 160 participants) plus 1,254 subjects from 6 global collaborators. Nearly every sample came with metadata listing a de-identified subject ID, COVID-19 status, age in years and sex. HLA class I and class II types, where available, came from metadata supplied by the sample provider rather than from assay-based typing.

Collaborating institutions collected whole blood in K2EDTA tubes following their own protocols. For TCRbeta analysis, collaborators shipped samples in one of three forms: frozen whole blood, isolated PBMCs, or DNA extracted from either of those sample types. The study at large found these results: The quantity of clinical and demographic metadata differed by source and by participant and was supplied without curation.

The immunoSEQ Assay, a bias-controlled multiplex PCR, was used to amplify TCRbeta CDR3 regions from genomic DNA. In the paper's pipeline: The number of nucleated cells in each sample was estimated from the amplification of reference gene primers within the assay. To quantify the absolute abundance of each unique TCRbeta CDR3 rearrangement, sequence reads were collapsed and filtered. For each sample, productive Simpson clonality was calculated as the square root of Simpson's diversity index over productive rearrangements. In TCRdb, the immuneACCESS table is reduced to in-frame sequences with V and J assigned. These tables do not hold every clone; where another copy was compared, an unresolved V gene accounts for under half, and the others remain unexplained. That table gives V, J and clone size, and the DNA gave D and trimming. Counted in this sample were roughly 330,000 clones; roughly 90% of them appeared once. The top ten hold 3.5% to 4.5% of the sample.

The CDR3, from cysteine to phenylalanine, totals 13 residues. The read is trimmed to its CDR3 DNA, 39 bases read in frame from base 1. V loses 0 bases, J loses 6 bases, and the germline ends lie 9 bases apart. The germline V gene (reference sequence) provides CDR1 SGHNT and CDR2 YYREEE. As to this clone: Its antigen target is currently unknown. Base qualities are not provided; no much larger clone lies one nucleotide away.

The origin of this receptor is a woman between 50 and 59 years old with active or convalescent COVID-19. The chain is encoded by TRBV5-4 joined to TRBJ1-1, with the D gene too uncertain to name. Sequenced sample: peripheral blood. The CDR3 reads CASSLVAEAEAFF. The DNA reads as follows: TGTGCCAGCAGCTTGGTGGCAGAGGCTGAAGCTTTCTTT.